Described below is a single T cell receptor beta chain sequence and its context. The assay was immunoSEQ multiplex PCR, and TCRdb's table has in-frame clones only and misses some. The sample yields 95,000 or so clones, approximately 86% seen once. Deletions cut 2 bases from V and 11 bases from J, with 19 bases between. Per the germline V gene, CDR1 is SGHTA and CDR2 is FQGTGA. The CDR3 length is 15 residues. This sample is part of a study of radiation and T cells in renal cell carcinoma. Study-wide context: Nephrectomy followed 15 Gy stereotactic body radiation by 4 weeks.

Time point meaning: baseline pretreatment blood. Noted treatment: 15 Gy SBRT to primary tumor, nephrectomy 4 weeks later. The chain has TRBV7-3 and TRBJ2-1; possible D gene TRBD1, 5 bases. The input for sequencing was blood, taken from a patient whose treatment included radiotherapy and nephrectomy. The receptor was isolated from a man over 45 with renal cell carcinoma. The CDR3 spells CASSLDGAGIQKQFF. The CDR3 DNA follows: TGTGCCAGCAGCTTAGATGGGGCAGGGATTCAGAAGCAGTTCTTC.